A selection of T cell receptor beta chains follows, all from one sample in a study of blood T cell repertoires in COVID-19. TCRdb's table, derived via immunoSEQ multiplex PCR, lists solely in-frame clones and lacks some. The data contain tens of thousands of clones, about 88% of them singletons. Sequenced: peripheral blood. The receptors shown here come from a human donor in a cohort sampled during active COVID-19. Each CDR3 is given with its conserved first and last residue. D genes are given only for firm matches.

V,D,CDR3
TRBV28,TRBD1,CASSPGQPNSPLHF
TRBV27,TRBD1,CASSFRQGVYGYTF
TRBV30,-,CAATNGGPEAFF
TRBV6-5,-,CAGGANPVNEKLFF
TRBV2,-,CASSEVPGTEAFF
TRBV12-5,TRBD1,CASGFGDRSNEQFF
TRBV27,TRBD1,CASSSTPGQAVYSNQPQHF
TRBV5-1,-,CASSLEVRGTEAFF
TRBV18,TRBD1,CASSPLGQGAKGEQYF
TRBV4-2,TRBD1,CASSQEFGQDYTF
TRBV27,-,CASSTRSSYGYTF
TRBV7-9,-,CASSPPGGSGEQFF
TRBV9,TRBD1,CASSAARDRLTEETQYF
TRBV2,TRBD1,CASKTGDSSPGELFF
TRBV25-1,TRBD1,CASSELVGQGGNYGYTF
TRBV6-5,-,CASSYRGQFTEAFF
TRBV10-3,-,CAIKGAFSTDTQYF
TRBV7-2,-,CASSSPGAGRVGEQFF
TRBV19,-,CASRGGLLGGPQHF
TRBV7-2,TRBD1,CASSIQGGTGTDTQYF
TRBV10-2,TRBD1,CASMDRAPSGYEQYF
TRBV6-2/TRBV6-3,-,CASSYGGAKNIQYF
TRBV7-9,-,CASSLALTEPHYGYTF
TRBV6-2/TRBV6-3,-,CASSYPKETQYF
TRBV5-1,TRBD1,CASSGMTGSNTEAFF
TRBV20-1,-,CSARESYEQYF
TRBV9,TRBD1,CASSIGQAGNGNTIYF
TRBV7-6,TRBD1,CASSMGQGNNQPQHF
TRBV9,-,CASSPPVNTEAFF
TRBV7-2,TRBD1,CASSLARGQGVGSGTDTQYF
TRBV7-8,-,CASSLARSYEQYF
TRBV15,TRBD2,CATSRDLASGGTGTQYF
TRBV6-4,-,CASSAGYNNYNEQFF
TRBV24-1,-,CATSANGQVAFF
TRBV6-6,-,CASERQDPISTGELFF
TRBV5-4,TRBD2,CASSPGLATDTQYF
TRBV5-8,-,CASSPRDTQYF
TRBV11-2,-,CASSLTIGNSGANVLTF
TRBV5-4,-,CASSLGGLSGNTIYF
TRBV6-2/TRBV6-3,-,CASSYSHSTEAFF
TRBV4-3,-,CASSQDGESVTYNEQFF
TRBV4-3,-,CASSQTGSGNTIYF
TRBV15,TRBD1,CATAADSLTGAGNTIYF
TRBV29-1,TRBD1,CSALDRASGGYTF
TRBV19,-,CASTPNRQVKEKLFF
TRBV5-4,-,CASSSPDATRSQYF
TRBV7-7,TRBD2,CASSFGGGNTDTQYF
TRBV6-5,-,CASSSIGGEPYGYTF
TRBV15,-,CATSMGAATNEKLFF
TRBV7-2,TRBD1,CASSWDRAEKAFF